The 16 T cell receptor beta chains below all came from one sample that was sequenced in a study of control samples from healthy donors and cancer patients. Assay used: immunoSEQ multiplex PCR; TCRdb lists only in-frame clones, some missing. The sample lists 69,000 or so clones; roughly 93% were seen once. Sequencing used blood. These TCRs come from a woman younger than 45 in good health.

The chain couples TRBV7-2 to TRBJ2-3, with a weak D call TRBD2 (6 bases). V gave up 2 bases and J gave up 5 bases, with 8 bases separating them. This CDR3 is 13 amino acids long. CDR1 SGHTA and CDR2 FQGNSA come from the germline V gene. CDR3 sequence: CASSLREVDTQYF. DNA of the CDR3: TGTGCCAGCAGCTTAAGGGAGGTAGATACGCAGTATTTT.

The genes are TRBV3-1 (or the pseudogene TRBV3-2) and TRBJ2-1; D tentatively reads TRBD1 or TRBD2 (7 bases each). The V end lost 4 bases, the J end lost 7 bases, and 17 bases lay between the germline ends. This CDR3 comprises 15 residues. Germline CDR1 LGHDT, CDR2 YNNKEL (reference sequence). The CDR3 here is CASSRQGGYRNEQFF. The CDR3 nucleotides are TGTGCCAGCAGCCGACAGGGAGGGTATAGGAATGAGCAGTTCTTC.

J is TRBJ1-5 and V is TRBV4-1; possible D gene TRBD1, 6 bases. Germline CDR1 reads MGHRA; CDR2 reads YSYEKL. V was trimmed by 6 bases and J by 0 bases, leaving 9 bases between them. The CDR3 has 14 residues. DNA for the CDR3: TGCGCCAGCAGACCGACAGGTAGCAATCAGCCCCAGCATTTT. Protein product: CASRPTGSNQPQHF.

V is TRBV6-6 and J is TRBJ1-1; a weak D match, TRBD1 (6 bases). The germline V gene encodes CDR1 MNHNY and CDR2 SVGAGI (reference sequence). The V end was cut by 8 bases, the J end by 2 bases, with 12 bases between. This CDR3 is built from 13 residues. The CDR3 coding sequence is TGTGCCAGCTGGAAACAGGGAAACACTGAAGCTTTCTTT. This gives the protein CASWKQGNTEAFF.

The chain links TRBV11-3 to TRBJ2-2, with D maybe TRBD2 (6 bases). V lost 0 bases and J 2 bases, leaving 16 bases between the germline ends. The CDR3 loop spans 18 amino acids. The germline V gene encodes CDR1 SGHNT and CDR2 YENEEA. The CDR3 region is CASSLDPRRASNTGELFF. The CDR3 DNA reads TGTGCCAGCAGCTTAGATCCCAGGAGGGCCTCAAACACCGGGGAGCTGTTTTTT.

The rearrangement uses TRBV7-8 and TRBJ1-1; 8 bases align to TRBD1. The J segment lost 3 bases and the V segment lost 7 bases, leaving 4 bases of the junction unmatched. This CDR3 is built from 13 residues. Germline assignment: CDR1 SGHVS and CDR2 FQNEAQ. The DNA for the CDR3 is TGTGCCAGCACCCTGGGACAGGACACTGAAGCTTTCTTT. It codes for CASTLGQDTEAFF.

The chain joins TRBV18 to TRBJ1-1; D remains unclear. Trimming left V 1 base short and J 2 bases short, with 8 bases between. The CDR3 has 14 residues. Germline CDR1 KGHSH, CDR2 LQKENI. The CDR3 nucleotides read TGTGCCAGCTCACCACTAACGGGAAACACTGAAGCTTTCTTT. Translated, it gives CASSPLTGNTEAFF.

This clone was observed a handful of times. The chain uses TRBV4-1 and TRBJ2-7; 11 bases are shared with TRBD1. V dropped 5 bases and J dropped 3; count of bases not matched to a gene: 6. CDR3 length: 15 residues. Germline V gene sequence: CDR1 MGHRA, CDR2 YSYEKL. The CDR3 bases are TGCGCCAGCAGCTGGTTCGGGACAGGGGGCTACGAGCAGTACTTC. Translated, it gives CASSWFGTGGYEQYF.

The CDR3 DNA sequence: TGTGCCAGCAGCCAAGCAGGAACGGGGGAAGAGACCCAGTACTTC. Its protein product is CASSQAGTGEETQYF. This sequence joins TRBV3-1 (or the pseudogene TRBV3-2) and TRBJ2-5; perhaps TRBD2 as D (6 bases). This CDR3 comprises 15 residues. Germline loops: CDR1 LGHDT, CDR2 YNNKEL (reference sequence). Trimming shortened V by 1 base and J by 3 bases, and 12 bases separated the two germline ends.

The chain recombines TRBV29-1 with TRBJ1-5; the D gene is possibly TRBD1 (5 bases). Looked up from germline, CDR1 is SQVTM and CDR2 is ANQGSEA. The CDR3 sequence is 13 residues long. V was clipped by 4 bases and J by 4 bases, with 11 bases between them. The CDR3 bases are TGCAGCGTTGCCCGGGGACCTAATCAGCCCCAGCATTTT. It yields the protein CSVARGPNQPQHF.

The chain has TRBV3-1 (or the pseudogene TRBV3-2) and TRBJ1-1, with 10 bases aligning to TRBD1. V lost 6 bases, J lost 6 bases, and 13 bases stayed unmatched. Per germline, CDR1 LGHDT and CDR2 YNNKEL (reference sequence). This CDR3 has 16 residues. Here the CDR3 reads CASRIEGGTGVAEAFF. In DNA form, the CDR3 reads TGTGCCAGCAGAATCGAAGGGGGGACAGGGGTCGCTGAAGCTTTCTTT.

This chain joins TRBV5-4 and TRBJ1-3, with TRBD1 as a possible D gene (5 bases). V was cut by 0 bases and J by 4 bases, with 11 bases left in between. Germline V lookup: CDR1 SGHNT, CDR2 YYREEE (reference sequence). This CDR3 has 15 amino acids. The CDR3 is CASSLGGAAGNTIYF. The CDR3 DNA sequence: TGTGCCAGCAGCTTGGGGGGCGCGGCCGGAAACACCATATATTTT.

The rearrangement links TRBV7-2 to TRBJ1-3, with no clear D. The CDR3 sequence is 15 residues long. Per germline, CDR1 SGHTA and CDR2 FQGNSA. Trimming left V 2 bases short and J 0 bases short, with 8 bases between. This chain's CDR3 is CASSLSGVSGNTIYF. In nucleotides, the CDR3 is TGTGCCAGCAGCTTATCAGGAGTCTCTGGAAACACCATATATTTT.

The chain carries TRBV5-7 and TRBJ1-1; D might be TRBD1 (5 bases). TRBV5-7 is assigned to the ORF class and has an uncertain function. Trimming took off 4 bases at V and 4 bases at J, with 20 bases between the two ends. The CDR3 has 16 amino acids. CDR3: CASSRVSGDRRTEAFF. CDR3 sequence (DNA): TGTGCCAGCAGCCGGGTGTCGGGGGATAGGCGCACTGAAGCTTTCTTT.

This clone is a singleton in its sample. The J gene is TRBJ2-3, the V gene TRBV6-5, with D perhaps assigned TRBD1 or TRBD2 (5 bases each). The CDR3 has 15 amino acids. Germline values: CDR1 MNHEY, CDR2 SVGAGI. Trimming took off 2 bases at V and 0 bases at J, with 9 bases between the two ends. CDR3 in amino acids: CASSYGGPSTDTQYF. The CDR3 DNA reads as TGTGCCAGCAGTTACGGGGGTCCCAGCACAGATACGCAGTATTTT.

The chain has TRBV19 and TRBJ1-1; a weak D match, TRBD1 (5 bases). Trimming removed 3 bases from V and 1 base from J, with 15 bases in between. CDR3 length equals 16 residues. Germline loops: CDR1 LNHDA, CDR2 SQIVND (reference sequence). CDR3 nucleotide sequence: TGTGCCAGTAGTATGGAACGTGGGGGGTGGAACACTGAAGCTTTCTTT. This translates into CASSMERGGWNTEAFF.